Following are 8 T cell receptor beta chains from one sample sequenced in a study of blood T cell repertoires in COVID-19. TCRdb keeps only in-frame clones here, not all; method: immunoSEQ multiplex PCR. The sample holds about 160,000 clones; around 80% are singletons and the top ten take 13% to 15%. Sequenced: peripheral blood. These receptors all come from a human donor with acute or convalescent COVID-19. The donor label of this sample is uncertain.

The CDR3 coding sequence is TGTGCCTGGGGAGGACAGGGGGGCATTCAGTACTTC. Its protein product is CAWGGQGGIQYF. The chain joins TRBV30 to TRBJ2-4; 10 bases align to TRBD1. This CDR3 is built from 12 residues. After removal of 5 bases from V and 9 bases from J, the junction contained 4 bases not matched to a gene. Germline CDR1 GTSNPN, CDR2 SVGIG (reference sequence).

V and J are TRBV6-6 and TRBJ1-3; no firm D call. The CDR3 extends over 12 amino acids. V lost 6 bases to trimming and J lost 0 bases, with 3 bases between them. Germline V CDR1 and CDR2: MNHNY, SVGAGI (reference sequence). The CDR3 spells CASRSSGNTIYF. CDR3 DNA sequence: TGTGCCAGCAGGAGCTCTGGAAACACCATATATTTT.

V gene TRBV10-3 combines with J gene TRBJ2-7; 9 bases line up with TRBD1. The CDR3 is 19 amino acids. V gave up 4 bases and J gave up 5 bases; unmatched junction bases: 21. Looked up from germline, CDR1 is ENHRY and CDR2 is SYGVKD. The CDR3 region is CAISGPAGTGTKGLHEQYF. CDR3 nucleotide sequence: TGTGCCATCAGTGGGCCAGCCGGGACAGGGACAAAGGGCCTTCACGAGCAGTACTTC.

J is TRBJ1-2 and V is TRBV12-3 or TRBV12-4; TRBD1 aligns across 7 bases. V was clipped by 6 bases and J by 7 bases; unmatched bases: 8. The CDR3 spans 13 residues. CDR3 coding DNA: TGTGCCAGCAGACAAAGGGGGCGCGGTGGCTACACCTTC. It translates to CASRQRGRGGYTF.

CDR3 bases: TGTGCCAGCAGCCCAGCCGGGGAAGAGCAGTACTTC. Translating gives CASSPAGEEQYF. The chain links TRBV27 to TRBJ2-7, with a weak D call TRBD2 (5 bases). CDR3 length: 12 amino acids. Germline lookup yields CDR1 MNHEY and CDR2 SMNVEV (reference sequence). The V and J ends lost 6 bases and 7 bases respectively, with 13 bases between them.

The chain is built from TRBV29-1 and TRBJ1-1, with D possibly being TRBD1 (6 bases). The CDR3 extends over 14 amino acids. Trimming took 5 bases from V and 3 from J, leaving 16 bases between them. Per the germline V gene, CDR1 is SQVTM and CDR2 is ANQGSEA. CDR3 in amino acids: CSVSRGGLYTEAFF. DNA for the CDR3: TGCAGCGTTAGCAGGGGTGGGTTATACACTGAAGCTTTCTTT.

The chain recombines TRBV15 with TRBJ2-5; TRBD1 matches 9 bases. V shed 2 bases and J 2 bases; nucleotides not matched to a gene: 6. CDR1 is LNHNV and CDR2 is YYDKDF in the germline V gene (reference sequence). This CDR3 is built from 16 residues. CDR3 sequence: CATSRNRQGGQETQYF. The CDR3 nucleotides are TGTGCCACCAGCAGAAACCGACAGGGGGGACAAGAGACCCAGTACTTC. Variable domain in full (rest from reference TRBV15 and TRBJ2-5): DAMVIQNPRYQVTQFGKPVTLSCSQTLNHNVMYWYQQKSSQAPKLLFHYYDKDFNNEADTPDNFQSRRPNTSFCFLDIRSPGLGDTAMYLCATSRNRQGGQETQYFGPGTRLLVL.

J is TRBJ2-3 and V is TRBV11-2; TRBD1 might be the D (5 bases). Germline V gene data show CDR1 as SGHAT and CDR2 as FQNNGV. This CDR3 has 15 amino acids. V lost 2 bases and J 3 bases, leaving 12 bases between the germline ends. The CDR3 sequence: CASSLTRVGTDTQYF. DNA for the CDR3: TGTGCCAGCAGCTTAACCAGGGTAGGGACAGATACGCAGTATTTT.